What follows are 11 T cell receptor beta chains derived from one specimen sequenced in a study of graft-versus-host responses after intestinal transplantation. Assay used: immunoSEQ multiplex PCR; TCRdb lists only in-frame clones, some missing. The sample shows 130,000 or so clones, over 90% of them seen only once. These TCRs' antigens remain unknown. The sequencing used unstimulated CD4+ T cells sorted from spleen or lymph node cells, collected before intestinal transplant. The receptors were gathered from a human donor who received an intestinal transplant.

The chain couples TRBV7-2 to TRBJ2-7, with D maybe TRBD2 (6 bases). The CDR3 runs 15 residues. Trimming left V 0 bases short and J 3 bases short, with 12 bases between. CDR1 is SGHTA, CDR2 FQGNSA, per germline. The CDR3: CASSLAGGWVYEQYF. The DNA for the CDR3 is TGTGCCAGCAGCTTAGCGGGAGGTTGGGTCTACGAGCAGTACTTC.

This clone has just one count. The chain is built from TRBV14 and TRBJ2-7; the D is unclear. The CDR3 extends over 13 amino acids. Trimming removed 4 bases at V and 7 bases at J, with 14 bases between. Germline CDR1 and CDR2: SGHDN and FVKESK. CDR3 coding DNA: TGTGCCAGCAGCCGGTCCACTCAGGAGGAGCAGTACTTC. The encoded protein is CASSRSTQEEQYF.

This chain connects TRBV5-1 to TRBJ1-2; D perhaps matches TRBD1 (6 bases). The germline CDR1 and CDR2 sequences are SGHRS and YFSETQ. The CDR3 contains 14 residues. V was shortened by 4 bases and J by 0 bases, with 10 bases between the two germline ends. The CDR3 loop reads CASSPRQANYGYTF. DNA of the CDR3: TGCGCCAGCAGCCCCAGACAGGCTAACTATGGCTACACCTTC.

The rearrangement links TRBV30 to TRBJ1-1; D not resolved. The V and J ends lost 2 bases and 0 bases respectively, with 4 bases between them. Germline CDR1 GTSNPN, CDR2 SVGIG (reference sequence). The CDR3 length is 12 residues. The DNA of the CDR3 is TGTGCCTGGAGTAGAGTGAACACTGAAGCTTTCTTT. The encoded protein is CAWSRVNTEAFF.

The gene calls are TRBV19 and TRBJ2-1; 9 nucleotides agree with TRBD2. From germline, CDR1 is LNHDA and CDR2 SQIVND (reference sequence). CDR3 length: 15 residues. With 10 bases clipped from V and 8 bases from J, the junction kept 15 bases outside the gene matches. The CDR3 region is CATKGASGTPHEQFF. The DNA of the CDR3 is TGTGCCACCAAAGGGGCTAGCGGGACCCCCCATGAGCAGTTCTTC. Looking up the rest from reference TRBV19 and TRBJ2-1 gives the full variable domain: DGGITQSPKYLFRKEGQNVTLSCEQNLNHDAMYWYRQDPGQGLRLIYYSQIVNDFQKGDIAEGYSVSREKKESFPLTVTSAQKNPTAFYLCATKGASGTPHEQFFGPGTRLTVL.

With regard to this clone: It is unclear where the CDR3 begins or ends on the DNA, so no DNA is shown, and the CDR3 is as TCRdb lists it. J is TRBJ2-3 and V is TRBV19; the table's D gene call, TRBD2, was not cross checked with the DNA. Germline CDR1 LNHDA, CDR2 SQIVND (reference sequence). Ends included, the CDR3 has 16 residues. The CDR3 here is CASTSGGRPSTDTQYF.

CDR3: CASSKGGAYYGYTF. For the CDR3, the DNA is TGTGCCAGCAGTAAGGGGGGCGCGTACTATGGCTACACCTTC. The V gene is TRBV28, the J gene TRBJ1-2; D may be TRBD1 (6 bases). CDR3 length: 14 residues. Trimming shortened V by 5 bases and J by 3 bases, and 13 bases separated the two germline ends. Germline V gene sequence: CDR1 MDHEN, CDR2 SYDVKM.

The CDR3 spells CASSQEVWARDGYTF. The DNA for the CDR3 is TGTGCCAGCAGCCAAGAGGTTTGGGCTAGGGATGGCTACACCTTC. This chain uses TRBV14 with TRBJ1-2; unclear D gene. V lost 0 bases, J lost 6 bases, and 14 bases lay in between. Germline V gene sequence: CDR1 SGHDN, CDR2 FVKESK. This CDR3 contains 15 residues.

V is TRBV7-9 and J is TRBJ2-1, with 12 bases aligning to TRBD2. The CDR3 is 15 amino acids. V was clipped by 5 bases and J by 10 bases; unmatched bases: 9. The germline CDR1 and CDR2 sequences are SEHNR and FQNEAQ (reference sequence). The CDR3 protein is CASSPTSGRSGEQFF. In nucleotides, the CDR3 is TGTGCCAGCAGCCCGACTAGCGGGAGATCCGGGGAGCAGTTCTTC.

The rearrangement links TRBV6-6 to TRBJ1-1, with no clear D. The germline V and J ends were trimmed by 10 bases and 1 base, with 13 bases remaining between them. Germline V gives CDR1 MNHNY, CDR2 SVGAGI (reference sequence). CDR3 size: 13 residues. CDR3 region: CAIHRAENTEAFF. The CDR3 DNA reads TGTGCCATCCACCGCGCAGAGAACACTGAAGCTTTCTTT.

The rearrangement uses TRBV19 and TRBJ1-1; possibly TRBD1 for D (5 bases). The CDR3 has 14 residues. Trimming removed 1 base at V and 4 bases at J, with 10 bases between. Per germline, CDR1 LNHDA and CDR2 SQIVND (reference sequence). The CDR3 loop is CASSIVGGGTEAFF. The CDR3 DNA is TGTGCCAGTAGTATAGTAGGCGGGGGCACTGAAGCTTTCTTT. Filled out from reference TRBV19 and TRBJ1-1, the complete variable domain reads DGGITQSPKYLFRKEGQNVTLSCEQNLNHDAMYWYRQDPGQGLRLIYYSQIVNDFQKGDIAEGYSVSREKKESFPLTVTSAQKNPTAFYLCASSIVGGGTEAFFGQGTRLTVV.